This section outlines one TCR beta chain sequence together with its context. As yet, its antigen is unknown. The PCR employed 60 Vbeta primers together with 13 Jbeta primers. TCRdb's copy holds only in-frame clones and misses some; the assay was immunoSEQ multiplex PCR. Its table records around 120,000 clones. The CDR3 is 13 residues long. Germline-derived CDR1 and CDR2 are GTSNPN and SVGIG (reference sequence). V lost 7 bases, J lost 1 base, and 8 bases lay in between. The sample is drawn from a study of cytomegalovirus exposure and HLA in healthy donors. Study-level results: With DRB1 most and HLA-C fewest, TCR association rates differed between HLA loci in a later analysis.

Source material: PBMCs. The sequence was obtained from a man between 50 and 59 years old in good health and CMV-seronegative. The chain carries TRBV30 and TRBJ2-6, with D hard to call. In DNA form, the CDR3 reads TGTGCCTTGGAACTATCTGGGGCCAACGTCCTGACTTTC. Translation: CALELSGANVLTF.